This TCR beta chain stems from a study of OX40 agonist ivuxolimab in advanced cancers. About the study: Prior anti-PD-1, anti-PD-L1 or anti-CTLA-4 therapy did not bar entry, and about 40% had some.

The CDR3 consists of 12 residues. Trimming cost V 7 bases and J 2 bases, with 5 bases left between them. Germline assignment: CDR1 MDHEN and CDR2 SYDVKM. TCRdb's table, derived via immunoSEQ multiplex PCR, lists solely in-frame clones and lacks some. Of 15,000 to 20,000 clones in the sample, 60% to 80% were seen once. The chain joins TRBV28 to TRBJ2-2; the D is unclear. Sequenced material: CD4+ or CD8+ T cells sorted from blood, taken in a trial of the OX40 agonist ivuxolimab. This TCR was sampled from an adult with an advanced solid tumor such as melanoma, head and neck, liver or kidney cancer. The CDR3 sequence: CASNPNTGELFF. The CDR3 coding sequence is TGTGCCAGCAATCCAAACACCGGGGAGCTGTTTTTT.